These 29 T cell receptor beta chains came from one sample sequenced in a study of Ad26.COV2.S vaccination and SARS-CoV-2 variants. The table came from immunoSEQ multiplex PCR; TCRdb's copy has only in-frame clones and leaves some out. The sample shows about 280,000 clones, 70% to 90% of them seen only once. The treatment was: some 20 received Ad26.COV2.S at low or high dose, single or two shots; a few received placebo; per-sample allocation not given. At day 63 after the first vaccine or placebo injection, samples were drawn. This specimen consisted of peripheral blood, obtained in a trial of Ad26.COV2.S vaccine versus placebo. The receptors derive from a person aged 18-60 years who received the Ad26.COV2.S COVID-19 vaccine or a placebo.

The chain recombines TRBV5-4 with TRBJ1-1; TRBD1 might be the D (5 bases). In germline, CDR1 is SGHNT, CDR2 YYREEE (reference sequence). This CDR3 spans 13 amino acids. Trimming stripped 1 base from V and 1 base from J, with 5 bases between. CDR3 loop: CASSLTGNTEAFF. The CDR3 DNA reads TGTGCCAGCAGCTTGACAGGGAACACTGAAGCTTTCTTT.

The chain joins TRBV3-1 (or the pseudogene TRBV3-2) to TRBJ2-1; 13 bases are shared with TRBD2. Germline V gene data show CDR1 as LGHDT and CDR2 as YNNKEL (reference sequence). Trimming cost V 1 base and J 4 bases; bases outside gene matches: 4. The CDR3 runs to 17 residues. CDR3 region: CASSQGTSGGAYNEQFF. DNA of the CDR3: TGTGCCAGCAGCCAAGGGACTAGCGGGGGCGCTTACAATGAGCAGTTCTTC.

This clone was seen just once. This rearrangement joins TRBV7-9 to TRBJ2-3; D tentatively fits TRBD1 or TRBD2 (6 bases each). The germline V and J ends were trimmed by 7 bases and 2 bases, with 16 bases remaining between them. From germline, CDR1 is SEHNR and CDR2 FQNEAQ (reference sequence). The CDR3 contains 15 residues. CDR3 residues: CASIRGPGVTDTQYF. Here the CDR3 DNA reads TGTGCCAGCATCCGGGGGCCCGGGGTCACAGATACGCAGTATTTT.

This rearrangement joins TRBV3-1 (or the pseudogene TRBV3-2) to TRBJ2-7, with 11 positions matching TRBD1. The CDR3 loop spans 14 amino acids. After removal of 4 bases from V and 2 bases from J, the junction contained 1 base not matched to a gene. The germline V gene has CDR1 LGHDT and CDR2 YNNKEL (reference sequence). The CDR3 DNA reads as TGTGCCAGCAGCCTGGGACAGGGGGCCTACGAGCAGTACTTC. Residues: CASSLGQGAYEQYF.

This clone has only one observation. The rearrangement uses TRBV19 and TRBJ2-5; 9 bases map to TRBD2. V lost 4 bases, J lost 4 bases, and 4 bases stayed unmatched. Germline CDR1 reads LNHDA; CDR2 reads SQIVND (reference sequence). The CDR3 is made up of 14 amino acids. CDR3 DNA: TGTGCCAGTAGTAGCGGGACTAGCTTAGAGACCCAGTACTTC. Translated, it gives CASSSGTSLETQYF. The whole variable domain, remainder taken from reference TRBV19 and TRBJ2-5, is DGGITQSPKYLFRKEGQNVTLSCEQNLNHDAMYWYRQDPGQGLRLIYYSQIVNDFQKGDIAEGYSVSREKKESFPLTVTSAQKNPTAFYLCASSSGTSLETQYFGPGTRLLVL.

This sequence joins TRBV11-2 and TRBJ1-2; D not resolved. Germline loops: CDR1 SGHAT, CDR2 FQNNGV. The CDR3 sequence is 14 residues long. V lost 3 bases to trimming and J lost 8 bases, with 16 bases between them. CDR3 sequence reads: CASSFPGNYGGYTF. The CDR3 nucleotides read TGTGCCAGCAGCTTTCCTGGGAACTATGGAGGCTACACCTTC.

On this clone itself: Its ends do not fully match the called genes, so a read error is possible. The V call is TRBV14, the J call TRBJ2-3, with 11 bases identical to TRBD2. In germline, CDR1 is SGHDN, CDR2 FVKESK. This CDR3 has 13 amino acids. Here the CDR3 DNA reads TGTGCCAGCAGCCAGGTACTAGCGGGGGCGCAATATTTT. Amino acids: CASSQVLAGAQYF.

This chain uses TRBV5-4 with TRBJ2-3; D possibly corresponds to TRBD2 (5 bases). CDR3 length: 13 residues. The V end was cut by 4 bases, the J end by 0 bases, with 6 bases between. Germline V lookup: CDR1 SGHNT, CDR2 YYREEE (reference sequence). The CDR3 region has the DNA TGTGCCAGCAGCCCGGGAAGCACAGATACGCAGTATTTT. Translation gives CASSPGSTDTQYF.

The CDR3 here is CAIRDSRTEAFF. In nucleotides, the CDR3 is TGTGCCATCAGGGACAGCCGCACTGAAGCTTTCTTT. V gene TRBV10-3 combines with J gene TRBJ1-1, with D possibly being TRBD1 (6 bases). CDR3 length equals 12 residues. V was shortened by 6 bases and J by 4 bases, with 9 bases between the two germline ends. CDR1 is ENHRY, CDR2 SYGVKD, per germline.

This rearrangement joins TRBV7-9 to TRBJ2-1; unclear D gene. This CDR3 is 15 amino acids long. Germline CDR1 and CDR2: SEHNR and FQNEAQ (reference sequence). V was shortened by 5 bases and J by 6 bases, with 17 bases between the two germline ends. In DNA form, the CDR3 reads TGTGCCAGCAGCCAACAATCCGTTAAGTCCAATGAGCAGTTCTTC. Encoded protein: CASSQQSVKSNEQFF.

The rearrangement links TRBV5-1 to TRBJ1-1; D gene ambiguous. Germline-derived CDR1 and CDR2 are SGHRS and YFSETQ. The ends were cut back, 0 bases at V and 5 bases at J, with 14 bases in the middle. The CDR3 is made up of 15 amino acids. CDR3 sequence reads: CASSLDGMTGTEAFF. The CDR3 DNA reads TGCGCCAGCAGCTTGGACGGTATGACGGGTACTGAAGCTTTCTTT.

V gene TRBV11-2 combines with J gene TRBJ1-1, with D perhaps matching TRBD1 (5 bases). Per the germline V gene, CDR1 is SGHAT and CDR2 is FQNNGV. Trimming left V 3 bases short and J 4 bases short, with 9 bases between. This CDR3 has 13 residues. The CDR3 DNA reads TGTGCCAGCAGCTTTCAGGGTCCCACTGAAGCTTTCTTT. It specifies CASSFQGPTEAFF.

The chain uses TRBV28 and TRBJ1-3; D ambiguous. The CDR3 runs 15 residues. CDR1 and CDR2 (germline): MDHEN, SYDVKM. With 3 bases removed from V and 1 base from J, the gap between germline ends came to 10 bases. The CDR3 protein is CASSFPSRSGNTIYF. DNA for the CDR3: TGTGCCAGCAGTTTTCCCTCTCGATCTGGAAACACCATATATTTT.

The chain joins TRBV18 to TRBJ2-3; 7 bases line up with TRBD2. CDR3 length equals 16 residues. Unmatched junction bases numbered 7, after V lost 2 bases and J lost 2 bases. Germline values: CDR1 KGHSH, CDR2 LQKENI. Written as DNA, the CDR3 is TGTGCCAGCTCACCATTTGCTAGCGGAACCACAGATACGCAGTATTTT. This translates into CASSPFASGTTDTQYF.

This clone was seen more than once but under ten times. The chain links TRBV18 to TRBJ2-1; either TRBD1 or TRBD2 may fit D (5 bases each). This CDR3 is 14 amino acids long. V dropped 1 base and J dropped 7 bases, with 11 bases sitting between them. The germline gives CDR1 KGHSH, CDR2 LQKENI. The CDR3 coding sequence is TGTGCCAGCTCACCACGAGGGTCAGGGAATGAGCAGTTCTTC. This codes for CASSPRGSGNEQFF.

This chain links TRBV6-5 with TRBJ1-1; D is uncertain. Deletions cut 2 bases from V and 2 bases from J, with 12 bases between. The CDR3 is 15 amino acids. Germline-derived CDR1 and CDR2 are MNHEY and SVGAGI. CDR3 DNA: TGTGCCAGCAGTTACGGCATAGGGCTAAACACTGAAGCTTTCTTT. Translation: CASSYGIGLNTEAFF.

The V call is TRBV7-3, the J call TRBJ2-7, with 14 positions matching TRBD2. Germline loops: CDR1 SGHTA, CDR2 FQGTGA. Trimming at V came to 4 bases and at J to 6 bases, leaving 2 bases not matched to a gene. The CDR3 has 14 amino acids. In nucleotides, the CDR3 is TGTGCCAGCAGCTCCGGGACTAGCGGGAGCGAGCAGTACTTC. Its translation is CASSSGTSGSEQYF.

The V gene is TRBV19, the J gene TRBJ1-5, with a weak D call TRBD1 (5 bases). The CDR3 has 16 residues. Germline lookup yields CDR1 LNHDA and CDR2 SQIVND (reference sequence). Trimming took 7 bases from V and 1 from J, leaving 17 bases between them. The CDR3 DNA sequence: TGTGCCAGTACTCGATCCGGGGGAAGCAGCAATCAGCCCCAGCATTTT. It specifies CASTRSGGSSNQPQHF.

This clone was detected only once. The V call is TRBV13, the J call TRBJ1-2, with TRBD1 identical over 7 bases. CDR3 length: 14 amino acids. Germline V gene sequence: CDR1 PRHDT, CDR2 FYEKMQ (reference sequence). V lost 2 bases and J lost 5; bases outside the gene matches: 5. CDR3 amino acids: CASSLNRGLYGYTF. The CDR3 bases are TGTGCCAGCAGCTTAAACAGGGGACTATATGGCTACACCTTC.

The chain joins TRBV14 to TRBJ2-2, with D perhaps TRBD1 or TRBD2 (6 bases each). V was cut by 0 bases and J by 5 bases, with 13 bases left in between. The CDR3 loop spans 16 amino acids. Looked up from germline, CDR1 is SGHDN and CDR2 is FVKESK. The CDR3 nucleotides read TGTGCCAGCAGCCAAGATGGCAGGGGAGGTACCGGGGAGCTGTTTTTT. Residues: CASSQDGRGGTGELFF.

The V gene is TRBV7-9, the J gene TRBJ1-1, with D possibly matching TRBD1 (6 bases). Per germline, CDR1 SEHNR and CDR2 FQNEAQ (reference sequence). The CDR3 has 13 amino acids. Trimming removed 5 bases from V and 6 bases from J, with 13 bases in between. The CDR3 DNA reads as TGTGCCAGCAGCGTAGGACAGACCTCTGAAGCTTTCTTT. Protein: CASSVGQTSEAFF.

The count of this clone is one. The chain has TRBV7-9 and TRBJ1-5; the D is unclear. Trimming took off 5 bases at V and 1 base at J, with 9 bases between the two ends. The CDR3 has 14 amino acids. Germline CDR1 SEHNR, CDR2 FQNEAQ (reference sequence). The CDR3: CASSPSGSNQPQHF. CDR3 DNA: TGTGCCAGCAGCCCTAGTGGCAGCAATCAGCCCCAGCATTTT.

The chain employs TRBV3-1 (or the pseudogene TRBV3-2) and TRBJ2-7; 8 bases agree with TRBD2. V trimming: 0 bases; J trimming: 6 bases; junction bases outside the gene matches: 10. Germline CDR1 and CDR2: LGHDT and YNNKEL (reference sequence). The CDR3 is 16 amino acids. The CDR3 nucleotides are TGTGCCAGCAGCCAAGATGGGCGGGGACTAGTCCGCGAGCAGTACTTC. It codes for CASSQDGRGLVREQYF.

The chain carries TRBV5-1 and TRBJ1-1; unclear D gene. V dropped 6 bases and J dropped 0 bases, with 15 bases sitting between them. Germline CDR1 reads SGHRS; CDR2 reads YFSETQ. CDR3 length equals 15 residues. The CDR3: CASKGGGFLNTEAFF. As DNA, the CDR3 is TGCGCCAGCAAAGGAGGCGGGTTTTTGAACACTGAAGCTTTCTTT.

The chain has TRBV30 and TRBJ1-1; no firm D call. The CDR3 is made up of 16 amino acids. V lost 3 bases and J 2 bases, leaving 19 bases between the germline ends. CDR1 is GTSNPN, CDR2 SVGIG, per germline (reference sequence). The CDR3 sequence: CAWSPMYGALNTEAFF. The CDR3 nucleotides read TGTGCCTGGAGCCCGATGTATGGAGCGCTAAACACTGAAGCTTTCTTT.

The chain uses TRBV30 and TRBJ2-3; D not certain. V gave up 1 base and J gave up 4 bases, with 3 bases separating them. This CDR3 has 11 amino acids. The germline CDR1 and CDR2 sequences are GTSNPN and SVGIG (reference sequence). The CDR3, as DNA: TGTGCCTGGAGTGCCGCAGATACGCAGTATTTT. This sequence encodes CAWSAADTQYF.

The V call is TRBV7-9, the J call TRBJ2-5, with TRBD1 matching 11 bases. V lost 6 bases and J lost 4; bases outside the gene matches: 7. The CDR3 length is 15 residues. CDR1 and CDR2 (germline): SEHNR, FQNEAQ (reference sequence). The CDR3 reads CASSLGQGAGETQYF. The CDR3 bases are TGTGCCAGCAGTCTTGGACAGGGGGCTGGAGAGACCCAGTACTTC.

The CDR3 loop reads CASSTRVRGDTQYF. DNA for the CDR3: TGTGCCAGCAGTACAAGGGTTCGAGGAGATACGCAGTATTTT. This chain joins TRBV11-2 and TRBJ2-3; D is ambiguous. Trimming left V 6 bases short and J 5 bases short, with 15 bases between. The CDR3 spans 14 residues. Per the germline V gene, CDR1 is SGHAT and CDR2 is FQNNGV.

This clone was observed once. The chain links TRBV18 to TRBJ2-7, with D tentatively TRBD2 (6 bases). Trimming removed 5 bases at V and 6 bases at J, with 11 bases between. Germline V gene sequence: CDR1 KGHSH, CDR2 LQKENI. This CDR3 region has 12 residues. This CDR3 reads CASSSQGGEQYF. The CDR3, as DNA: TGTGCCAGCTCATCTCAGGGAGGCGAGCAGTACTTC.